This T cell receptor (beta chain) was retrieved from a study of T-cell reconstitution after alpha-beta-depleted transplantation in children. Study-wide findings and caveats: Elevated TCRbeta diversity at day 60 was traced, in some patients, to surviving recipient T cells and thymic progenitors. At the one-year point after transplant, T-cell counts and TCRbeta diversity were found to come mostly from T cells that had been newly produced.

Unique molecular identifiers were incorporated during preparation of the TCRbeta library. TCRdb passed the PCR reads through MiXCR, listing each CDR3 protein once. The data contain some 200,000 distinct CDR3 sequences, approximately 8.4% of them singletons. With regard to this clonotype: The antigen is undetermined.

This clonotype was sampled from a male patient between 2 and 10 years old who had a stem cell transplant for acute myeloid leukemia, so the T cells may come from the graft donor. Material: PBMCs, mostly from graft donor cells, obtained 360 days after TCRalphabeta/CD19-depleted stem cell transplant.

This CDR3 reads CSARKAGGPLEQYF. CDR3 DNA sequence: TGCAGTGCTAGAAAAGCGGGAGGGCCACTCGAGCAGTACTTC. The chain combines TRBV20-1 with TRBJ2-7, with TRBD2 matching 10 bases. The trim removed 2 bases at V and 6 bases at J, leaving 7 bases unmatched. This CDR3 is built from 14 residues. Germline lookup yields CDR1 DFQATT and CDR2 SNEGSKA (reference sequence).